These 14 T cell receptor beta chains originate from one sample sequenced in a study of blood T cell repertoires in COVID-19. This table comes from immunoSEQ multiplex PCR, and its TCRdb copy is limited to in-frame clones, with some not included. The sample lists 250,000 to 300,000 clones, 89% occurring once. Sequenced input: PBMCs or T cells enriched from blood (not recorded which). The receptors come from a woman aged 55-69 years who had recovered from COVID-19.

The J gene is TRBJ2-5, the V gene TRBV5-5; 7 nucleotides match TRBD2. The germline V gene encodes CDR1 SGHKS and CDR2 YYEKEE (reference sequence). CDR3 length: 13 residues. V shed 0 bases, J shed 7 bases, and the junction held 3 bases outside the gene matches. CDR3 nucleotides: TGTGCCAGCAGCTTGGATGGGAGGGGGACCCAGTACTTC. This codes for CASSLDGRGTQYF.

Concerning this clone: A read error may produce the germline difference seen at one junction end. V and J are TRBV28 and TRBJ2-7, with TRBD2 identical over 10 bases. The CDR3 length is 13 residues. CDR1 MDHEN and CDR2 SYDVKM come from the germline V gene. CDR3 in amino acids: CASRYNLAGEPFF. As DNA, the CDR3 is TGTGCCAGCAGGTATAACCTAGCGGGGGAGCCGTTCTTC.

This rearrangement joins TRBV4-1 to TRBJ1-1, with 9 bases lining up with TRBD1. With 0 bases clipped from V and 2 bases from J, the junction kept 7 bases outside the gene matches. Germline values: CDR1 MGHRA, CDR2 YSYEKL. The CDR3 sequence is 17 residues long. CDR3: CASSQDRGTGTNTEAFF. The CDR3 DNA follows: TGCGCCAGCAGCCAAGACCGCGGGACAGGGACTAACACTGAAGCTTTCTTT.

V gene TRBV19 combines with J gene TRBJ1-3; possibly TRBD1 for D (5 bases). The V end was cut by 5 bases, the J end by 1 base, with 15 bases between. This CDR3 has 16 amino acids. In germline, CDR1 is LNHDA, CDR2 SQIVND (reference sequence). The DNA of the CDR3 is TGTGCCAGTAGTGGCGCCTTTAGGGGATCTGGAAACACCATATATTTT. Its translation: CASSGAFRGSGNTIYF.

The chain uses TRBV9 and TRBJ2-7, with D tentatively TRBD1 (6 bases). Deletions cut 0 bases from V and 0 bases from J, with 13 bases between. The germline gives CDR1 SGDLS, CDR2 YYNGEE. This CDR3 has 16 residues. This CDR3 is CASSVDGQTPSYEQYF. CDR3 sequence (DNA): TGTGCCAGCAGCGTAGATGGACAGACCCCCTCCTACGAGCAGTACTTC. Together with reference TRBV9 and TRBJ2-7, the CDR3 gives the full variable domain: DSGVTQTPKHLITATGQRVTLRCSPRSGDLSVYWYQQSLDQGLQFLIQYYNGEERAKGNILERFSAQQFPDLHSELNLSSLELGDSALYFCASSVDGQTPSYEQYFGPGTRLTVT.

The genes are TRBV25-1 and TRBJ1-6, with TRBD1 matching over 9 bases. Germline V lookup: CDR1 MGHDK, CDR2 SYGVNS. The V gene end was trimmed by 3 bases and the J gene end by 7 bases; junction bases not matched to a gene: 4. The CDR3 has 15 amino acids. CDR3 amino acids: CASSDLGQGNSPLHF. For the CDR3, the DNA is TGTGCCAGCAGTGACCTGGGACAGGGCAATTCACCCCTCCACTTT.

As regards this clone: Other DNA sequences in the sample encode the same CDR3. The chain couples TRBV2 to TRBJ2-3, with D possibly TRBD2 on 5 matching bases. This CDR3 comprises 15 residues. The germline V gene encodes CDR1 SNHLY and CDR2 FYNNEI. V lost 4 bases to trimming and J lost 1 base, with 12 bases between them. This CDR3 is CASSGRAGGTDTQYF. The DNA for the CDR3 is TGTGCCAGCAGTGGGCGGGCTGGGGGCACAGATACGCAGTATTTT.

The chain carries TRBV7-3 and TRBJ2-3; TRBD1 is a possible D gene (6 bases). The length of the CDR3 is 15 residues. V lost 5 bases, J lost 0 bases, and 12 bases lay in between. Germline CDR1 and CDR2: SGHTA and FQGTGA. Here the CDR3 reads CASSPRDISTDTQYF. The DNA of the CDR3 is TGTGCCAGCAGCCCAAGGGACATTAGCACAGATACGCAGTATTTT.

In this sample, this clone turned up a few times. The genes are TRBV5-1 and TRBJ2-7; 10 nucleotides agree with TRBD1. V lost 4 bases to trimming and J lost 6 bases; unmatched junction nucleotides: 7. Germline V CDR1 and CDR2: SGHRS, YFSETQ. The CDR3 covers 14 residues. In DNA, the CDR3 is TGCGCCAGCAGCGGTACCGGGACAGGGGTCGAGCAGTACTTC. Translation gives CASSGTGTGVEQYF.

The rearrangement links TRBV28 to TRBJ1-5; D ambiguous. The CDR3 runs to 13 residues. Trimming pared 6 bases from V and 7 bases from J, leaving 13 bases between. Germline V CDR1 and CDR2: MDHEN, SYDVKM. CDR3 coding DNA: TGTGCCAGCAGACCCCGGGTTGGACAGCCCCAGCATTTT. It codes for CASRPRVGQPQHF.

The chain employs TRBV7-9 and TRBJ1-1; no clear D gene. Trimming cost V 2 bases and J 6 bases, with 7 bases left between them. The CDR3 contains 12 residues. Per germline, CDR1 SEHNR and CDR2 FQNEAQ (reference sequence). CDR3 loop: CASSLSGAEAFF. In nucleotides, the CDR3 is TGTGCCAGCAGCTTATCCGGGGCTGAAGCTTTCTTT. The whole variable domain, filled in from reference TRBV7-9 and TRBJ1-1, reads DTGVSQNPRHKITKRGQNVTFRCDPISEHNRLYWYRQTLGQGPEFLTYFQNEAQLEKSRLLSDRFSAERPKGSFSTLEIQRTEQGDSAMYLCASSLSGAEAFFGQGTRLTVV.

This clone came up a few times. The chain recombines TRBV7-9 with TRBJ2-3, with TRBD2 matching over 10 bases. The CDR3 has 15 amino acids. Germline V gene data show CDR1 as SEHNR and CDR2 as FQNEAQ (reference sequence). V was pared by 1 base and J by 4 bases, with 2 bases of the junction left unmatched. CDR3 sequence reads: CASSLVAGGADTQYF. For the CDR3, the DNA is TGTGCCAGCAGCTTAGTAGCGGGAGGTGCAGATACGCAGTATTTT.

The chain employs TRBV7-2 and TRBJ1-1; no reliable D call. This CDR3 region has 15 residues. Germline V gene lookup returns CDR1 SGHTA and CDR2 FQGNSA. The V and J ends lost 0 bases and 8 bases respectively, with 16 bases between them. The CDR3 loop reads CASSLAAGVFKEAFF. The DNA of the CDR3 is TGTGCCAGCAGCTTAGCTGCCGGGGTATTCAAAGAAGCTTTCTTT. The complete variable domain, with remaining parts taken from reference TRBV7-2 and TRBJ1-1, reads GAGVSQSPSNKVTEKGKDVELRCDPISGHTALYWYRQSLGQGLEFLIYFQGNSAPDKSGLPSDRFSAERTGGSVSTLTIQRTQQEDSAVYLCASSLAAGVFKEAFFGQGTRLTVV.

The chain couples TRBV7-6 to TRBJ1-1, with 8 nucleotides matching TRBD1. The CDR3 runs to 15 residues. The germline V gene has CDR1 SGHVS and CDR2 FNYEAQ. V trimming: 6 bases; J trimming: 5 bases; junction bases outside the gene matches: 11. DNA for the CDR3: TGTGCCAGCAGTCTCCAGGGGGCGCCTGGGACTGAAGCTTTCTTT. Its translation is CASSLQGAPGTEAFF.